Listed here are 14 T cell receptor beta chains from one sample, sequenced in a study of T cell responses to AZD1222 COVID-19 vaccine. Using immunoSEQ multiplex PCR, the repertoire was profiled, and TCRdb retains in-frame clones only, with some absent. The sample lists roughly 150,000 clones; 75% to 95% were seen once. Sample: peripheral blood, taken on day 0 of AZD1222 vaccination. The source is an adult in good health.

This clone was found once. The chain employs TRBV2 and TRBJ1-4; a possible D gene is TRBD1 (6 bases). Trimming pared 7 bases from V and 8 bases from J, leaving 14 bases between. CDR1 is SNHLY and CDR2 is FYNNEI in the germline V gene. The CDR3 covers 13 residues. In DNA form, the CDR3 reads TGTGCCAGCAATAGGGACACTAGAGAAAAACTGTTTTTT. Protein sequence: CASNRDTREKLFF.

The chain employs TRBV29-1 and TRBJ1-2; 8 bases are shared with TRBD1. Trimming took 7 bases from V and 2 from J; bases not matched to a gene: 15. The length of the CDR3 is 16 residues. Germline lookup yields CDR1 SQVTM and CDR2 ANQGSEA. The CDR3 sequence is CSALVGQDSVNYGYTF. CDR3 nucleotide sequence: TGCAGCGCCCTTGTGGGACAGGACTCGGTGAACTATGGCTACACCTTC.

The chain combines TRBV11-2 with TRBJ1-4; unclear D gene. The germline V gene has CDR1 SGHAT and CDR2 FQNNGV. Trimming removed 0 bases from V and 3 bases from J, with 17 bases in between. This CDR3 has 18 amino acids. The CDR3 spells CASSLDFLPPKPNEKLFF. The CDR3 region has the DNA TGTGCCAGCAGCTTAGATTTCCTACCCCCCAAGCCTAATGAAAAACTGTTTTTT.

This chain uses TRBV7-6 with TRBJ1-4; 8 nucleotides match TRBD1. This CDR3 has 16 residues. V was pared by 4 bases and J by 1 base, with 5 bases of the junction left unmatched. The germline CDR1 and CDR2 sequences are SGHVS and FNYEAQ. The CDR3 sequence is CASSSGTGGTNEKLFF. The CDR3 region has the DNA TGTGCCAGCAGCTCCGGTACAGGGGGAACTAATGAAAAACTGTTTTTT.

This chain links TRBV5-6 with TRBJ2-2; D uncertain. The V gene's germline CDR1 is SGHDT and CDR2 YYEEEE. The CDR3 has 11 residues. V was shortened by 3 bases and J by 5 bases, with 2 bases between the two germline ends. The CDR3 DNA reads TGTGCCAGCAGCTATACCGGGGAGCTGTTTTTT. It codes for CASSYTGELFF.

The V and J genes are TRBV10-3 and TRBJ2-7; 11 bases line up with TRBD2. This CDR3 is built from 13 residues. The V gene end was trimmed by 8 bases and the J gene end by 3 bases; junction bases not matched to a gene: 3. From germline, CDR1 is ENHRY and CDR2 SYGVKD. As DNA, the CDR3 is TGTGCCATCGGGACTAGCGGAAACTACGAGCAGTACTTC. Translating gives CAIGTSGNYEQYF.

This clone was seen more than once but under ten times. J is TRBJ1-3 and V is TRBV6-5; tentatively, D is TRBD1 (6 bases). Trimming pared 6 bases from V and 7 bases from J, leaving 16 bases between. The V gene's germline CDR1 is MNHEY and CDR2 SVGAGI. The CDR3 is 14 amino acids. CDR3 sequence reads: CASSNSDSFNTIYF. The CDR3 region has the DNA TGTGCCAGCAGCAACTCGGACAGTTTCAACACCATATATTTT.

The chain combines TRBV28 with TRBJ1-2; no clear D gene. The CDR3 runs 12 residues. Germline CDR1 is MDHEN and CDR2 is SYDVKM. Trimming cost V 7 bases and J 5 bases, with 11 bases left between them. CDR3 residues: CASTRSDYGYTF. The DNA of the CDR3 is TGTGCCAGCACCCGGTCAGATTATGGCTACACCTTC.

The chain combines TRBV28 with TRBJ1-4, with 7 bases lining up with TRBD1. From germline, CDR1 is MDHEN and CDR2 SYDVKM. The V segment lost 6 bases and the J segment 8 bases; nucleotides outside the gene matches: 9. This CDR3 is 14 amino acids long. CDR3 coding DNA: TGTGCCAGCAGCCTGACAGGGAGTAAGGAAAAACTGTTTTTT. Translated: CASSLTGSKEKLFF. The complete variable domain, with remaining parts taken from reference TRBV28 and TRBJ1-4, reads DVKVTQSSRYLVKRTGEKVFLECVQDMDHENMFWYRQDPGLGLRLIYFSYDVKMKEKGDIPEGYSVSREKKERFSLILESASTNQTSMYLCASSLTGSKEKLFFGSGTQLSVL.

The chain recombines TRBV5-6 with TRBJ2-2; no clear D gene. V lost 3 bases and J lost 4, with 19 bases in between. Germline lookup yields CDR1 SGHDT and CDR2 YYEEEE. The CDR3 covers 17 residues. CDR3 coding DNA: TGTGCCAGCAGCTCGGCTCGCGGCCCCTCGGGCACCGGGGAGCTGTTTTTT. Its protein is CASSSARGPSGTGELFF.

The chain is built from TRBV27 and TRBJ1-2; D possibly corresponds to TRBD1 (6 bases). The ends were cut back, 2 bases at V and 2 bases at J, with 15 bases in the middle. This CDR3 contains 16 residues. Germline CDR1 is MNHEY and CDR2 is SMNVEV (reference sequence). The CDR3, as DNA: TGTGCCAGCAGTTTAAGGATCGGGCAGGGGAACTATGGCTACACCTTC. Translating gives CASSLRIGQGNYGYTF.

The J gene is TRBJ2-2, the V gene TRBV28; possible D gene TRBD2, 5 bases. CDR3 length: 16 amino acids. The germline V gene has CDR1 MDHEN and CDR2 SYDVKM. Trimming left V 1 base short and J 3 bases short, with 12 bases between. Here the CDR3 reads CASSLSWAGDTGELFF. CDR3 nucleotides: TGTGCCAGCAGTTTATCTTGGGCCGGGGACACCGGGGAGCTGTTTTTT.

The V call is TRBV7-9, the J call TRBJ2-2, with D perhaps TRBD1 or TRBD2 (5 bases each). V shed 5 bases and J shed 3 bases, with 22 bases lying between them. The CDR3 runs 18 residues. CDR1 and CDR2 (germline): SEHNR, FQNEAQ (reference sequence). The CDR3 reads CASSPPLPRDGDTGELFF. The CDR3 bases are TGTGCCAGCAGCCCACCCTTACCTCGGGACGGCGACACCGGGGAGCTGTTTTTT.

This clone was detected once. The V and J genes are TRBV25-1 and TRBJ2-3; no firm D call. The length of the CDR3 is 15 residues. Trimming left V 3 bases short and J 2 bases short, with 12 bases between. The germline CDR1 and CDR2 sequences are MGHDK and SYGVNS. In nucleotides, the CDR3 is TGTGCCAGCAGTGATGCGTCGGGTAACACAGATACGCAGTATTTT. Translating gives CASSDASGNTDTQYF.